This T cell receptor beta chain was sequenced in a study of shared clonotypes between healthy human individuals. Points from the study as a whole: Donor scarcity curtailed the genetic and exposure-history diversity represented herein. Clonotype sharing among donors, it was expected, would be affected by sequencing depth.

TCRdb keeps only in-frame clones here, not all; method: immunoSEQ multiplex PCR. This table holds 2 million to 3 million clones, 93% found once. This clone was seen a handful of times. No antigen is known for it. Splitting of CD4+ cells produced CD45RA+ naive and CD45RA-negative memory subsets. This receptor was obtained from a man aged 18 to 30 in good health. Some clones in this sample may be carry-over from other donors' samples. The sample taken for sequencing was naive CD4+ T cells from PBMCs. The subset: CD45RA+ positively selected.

The CDR3: CASSDWGFEKLFF. In DNA, the CDR3 is TGTGCCAGCAGTGACTGGGGGTTTGAAAAACTGTTTTTT. V gene TRBV2 combines with J gene TRBJ1-4, with D possibly TRBD1 on 5 matching bases. This CDR3 region has 13 residues. Per germline, CDR1 SNHLY and CDR2 FYNNEI. V gave up 3 bases and J gave up 7 bases, with 9 bases separating them.